This TCR beta chain was recovered during a study of T cell responses to AZD1222 COVID-19 vaccine (dated by TCRdb to about 2021). A note on the overall study: A total of 233 trial participants underwent TCR sequencing, of whom some 210 received two doses of AZD1222 and roughly 25 received two doses of the MenACWY control vaccine. Trial participants were enrolled by age into 18-55, 56-69 and 70-plus year subgroups, with around 140, 26 and 57 TCR-sequenced participants respectively.

On the study overall, not on this receptor specifically: The vaccine-associated CD4 TCRs covered the entire spike protein, and the dominant responses fell in regions 160-218 and 743-854. Participants were mostly white British, with more females than males. The authors suggested clonal diversity may have been underestimated. The 56-69-year group was small, and its depth increase did not reach significance, likely because of low power. Conclusions about previously exposed vaccinees were limited because only a handful of AZD1222 recipients were SARS-CoV-2 seropositive at baseline. No day 14 peak-response samples were available, so repertoires were characterized only after the peak T cell response. Epitopes outside the regions mutated in the B.1.351 and B.1.1.7 variants were reportedly recognized by nearly half of the unique spike-specific TCRs. After two AZD1222 doses, both the breadth and the depth of spike-specific TCRs were significantly higher than at day 0 and than in MenACWY recipients.

For this clone: It has no known antigen specificity. Qualities for individual bases were not recorded, and no much larger clone is one base off.

Sample time point, as interpreted from the label and publication: about 28 days (+/-7) after the second vaccine dose. AZD1222 recipients given second doses at about 4 weeks or at about 12 weeks were pooled, since spike-specific TCR depth and breadth were not found to differ between the two schedules. The vaccinee samples were drawn from two UK trials, COV001 and COV002, one of which was a single-blind randomized controlled phase 2/3 trial testing AZD1222 (ChAdOx1 nCoV-19) in healthy adults. For TCRbeta chain sequencing, PBMC samples were collected from trial participants at day 0 and at day 28 after the second dose. The CDR3 regions of human TCRbeta chains were analyzed by immunosequencing. On the study's bioinformatics: TCRs in the repertoires were matched against a reference library of SARS-CoV-2-specific TCRs that had been generated with the MIRA antigen-specificity platform. Breadth was defined as the fraction of unique TCRs that were SARS-CoV-2-associated, and depth was defined as the fraction of total T cells that were SARS-CoV-2-associated. Using the MIRA data, each spike-specific TCR was mapped to the spike region that the TCR reacts to and placed in a CD4 or CD8 class. Log10-transformed breadth and depth values were compared by one-way ANOVA with Sidak's multiple comparisons tests. In its TCRdb copy, this immuneACCESS table keeps in-frame sequences only and misses some clones. Where compared with another copy, unresolved V genes explain less than half of these, and the others have no known cause. V and J calls and clone size come straight from that table; D and trimming were deduced from the DNA. The sample table lists roughly 150,000 clones, 91% of them with a count of one. The ten largest clones take up around 1.2% of the sample.

This TCR was recovered from an adult who received the AZD1222 COVID-19 vaccine. Material: peripheral blood, obtained 28 days after the second AZD1222 dose.

The nucleotide sequence is given as TGTGCCAGCAGCCTCGGGACAGGGAGTAGGTCACCCCTCCACTTT. It translates as CASSLGTGSRSPLHF. The chain is encoded by TRBV7-2 joined to TRBJ1-6, with TRBD1 identical over 9 junction bases. At the junction V is shortened by 5 bases and J by 10 bases; bases outside the gene matches: 9. From a lookup of the germline V gene, CDR1 and CDR2 are SGHTA and FQGNSA. The CDR3 runs 15 residues from the cysteine to the phenylalanine. Just CDR3 DNA is preserved here, 45 bases in frame from base 1.